A selection of T cell receptor beta chains follows, all from one sample in a study of blood T cells in healthy people across ages. Via MiXCR, TCRdb re-called the 5' RACE reads, giving one row per CDR3 protein. The repertoire holds around 970,000 distinct CDR3 sequences, with roughly 51% as singletons. The sequenced material came from blood. Receptors were obtained from a woman aged 55 to 70 in good health. Each CDR3 is given with its conserved first and last residue. A D gene is named only where the DNA matches it firmly. Expanded clones are given a class, and other clones once, few, many or no size at all.

cdr3_nt cdr3_aa j_call v_call d_call clone_size
TGTGCCAGCAGCTTAGTGTGGTTCGGGACTAGCGCTTCCGAGCAGTACTTC CASSLVWFGTSASEQYF TRBJ2-7 TRBV7-2 TRBD2 -
TGTGCCAGCAGTTTATCCCCAGCTGTCCTTGGGGAGACCCAGTACTTC CASSLSPAVLGETQYF TRBJ2-5 TRBV28 - -
TGTGCCAGCAGGGGGGACCATAACTACGAGCAGTACTTC CASRGDHNYEQYF TRBJ2-7 TRBV27 - -
TGTGCCAGCAGCCAAGACCCCGGGACTAGCGGGAGGGCTGAGCAGTTCTTC CASSQDPGTSGRAEQFF TRBJ2-1 TRBV3-1 TRBD2 few
TGCAGTCTCCCCGGGCGACTTCAGGTGGATACGCAGTATTTT CSLPGRLQVDTQYF TRBJ2-3 TRBV20-1 - -
TGTGCCAGCAGGGGACGGGACCACCAAGAGACCCAGTACTTC CASRGRDHQETQYF TRBJ2-5 TRBV6-6 - -
TGTGCCAGCACAAAGTTTGGGACGAATCAGCCCCAGCATTTT CASTKFGTNQPQHF TRBJ1-5 TRBV12-3/TRBV12-4 - many
TGTGCCACCAGCAGAGCGACTCCGAATTTGGAGACCCAGTACTTC CATSRATPNLETQYF TRBJ2-5 TRBV15 - -
TGCGCCAGCAGCCAGTCTCCGGGACACGGATACGAGCAGTACTTC CASSQSPGHGYEQYF TRBJ2-7 TRBV4-1 - -
TGTGCCAGCAGTGAGGGACACCGATTGACCCAGTACTTC CASSEGHRLTQYF TRBJ2-5 TRBV2 - -
TGTGCCACCAGTGGATGGGGGCGCACAGATACGCAGTATTTT CATSGWGRTDTQYF TRBJ2-3 TRBV24-1 - -
TGTGCCAGCAGCAATACAGGGGGCGCTGGGGCAGATACGCAGTATTTT CASSNTGGAGADTQYF TRBJ2-3 TRBV5-6 TRBD1 -
TGCAGTGCTCGCCACAGGAGGCAGGTCCAAGGGGAGCAGTACTTC CSARHRRQVQGEQYF TRBJ2-7 TRBV20-1 - -
TGTGCCAGCCAGATGGACCGTAATACCGAGACCCAGTACTTC CASQMDRNTETQYF TRBJ2-5 TRBV12-3/TRBV12-4 - many
TGTGCCAGCAGCCCCCTTCACAGGGGTAATCGGTGCGAGCAGTACTTC CASSPLHRGNRCEQYF TRBJ2-7 TRBV3-1 TRBD1 -
TGTGCCAGCAGTGGACCGGGACAGGGACCCTACGAGCAGTACTTC CASSGPGQGPYEQYF TRBJ2-7 TRBV6-2/TRBV6-3 TRBD1 few
TGTGCCAGCAGCCAAGATATGGTGGAGCGGGAGAAGTTCTTC CASSQDMVEREKFF TRBJ2-1 TRBV4-2 TRBD2 -
TGTGCCAGCAGCCCCGGATGGGGGGAGCAGTACTTC CASSPGWGEQYF TRBJ2-7 TRBV12-3/TRBV12-4 - few
TGTGCCAGCAGCTTCGGGACTAGCGGGGGGGCCTACGAGCAGTACTTC CASSFGTSGGAYEQYF TRBJ2-7 TRBV7-2 TRBD2 -
TGCAGTGCCACGGTGGAGGGAGACTATGGCTACACCTTC CSATVEGDYGYTF TRBJ1-2 TRBV20-1 - few
TGTGCCAGCACCAAAGACAGCGGGGCAATGAGCGGGGCCAACGTCCTGACTTTC CASTKDSGAMSGANVLTF TRBJ2-6 TRBV7-2 TRBD2 -
TGTGCCAGCAGCCCGGGGGCTAGCGGAGTCTTCGAGGATACGCAGTATTTT CASSPGASGVFEDTQYF TRBJ2-3 TRBV3-1 - few
TGTGCCAGCAGCTTAGAGAGCCACTCCCGCGAGCAGTACTTC CASSLESHSREQYF TRBJ2-7 TRBV7-2 - -